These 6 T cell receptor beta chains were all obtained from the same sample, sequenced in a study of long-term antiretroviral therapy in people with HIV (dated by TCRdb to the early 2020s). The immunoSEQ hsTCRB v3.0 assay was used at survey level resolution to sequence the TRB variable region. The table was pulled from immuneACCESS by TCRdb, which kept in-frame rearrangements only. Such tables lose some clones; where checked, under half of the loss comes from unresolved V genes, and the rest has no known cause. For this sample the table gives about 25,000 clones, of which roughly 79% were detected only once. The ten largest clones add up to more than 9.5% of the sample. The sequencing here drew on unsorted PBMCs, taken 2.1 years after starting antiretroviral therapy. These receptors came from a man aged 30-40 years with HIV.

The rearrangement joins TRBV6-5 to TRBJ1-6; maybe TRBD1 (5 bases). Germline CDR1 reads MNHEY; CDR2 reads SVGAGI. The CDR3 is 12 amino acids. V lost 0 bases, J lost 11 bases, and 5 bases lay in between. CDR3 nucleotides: TGTGCCAGCAGTTACTCGGGGGCACCCCTCCACTTT. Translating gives CASSYSGAPLHF.

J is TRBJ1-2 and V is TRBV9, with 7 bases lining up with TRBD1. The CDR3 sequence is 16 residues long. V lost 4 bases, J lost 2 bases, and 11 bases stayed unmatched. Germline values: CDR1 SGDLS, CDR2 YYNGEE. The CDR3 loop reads CASSFTTGALNYGYTF. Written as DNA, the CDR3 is TGTGCCAGCAGCTTCACAACAGGGGCGCTCAACTATGGCTACACCTTC.

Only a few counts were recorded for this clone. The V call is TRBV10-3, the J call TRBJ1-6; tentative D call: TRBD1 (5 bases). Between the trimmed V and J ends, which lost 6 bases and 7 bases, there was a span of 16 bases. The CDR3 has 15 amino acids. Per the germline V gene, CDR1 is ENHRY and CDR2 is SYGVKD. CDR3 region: CAIRTGPQANSPLHF. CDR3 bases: TGTGCCATCAGAACAGGCCCCCAGGCCAATTCACCCCTCCACTTT.

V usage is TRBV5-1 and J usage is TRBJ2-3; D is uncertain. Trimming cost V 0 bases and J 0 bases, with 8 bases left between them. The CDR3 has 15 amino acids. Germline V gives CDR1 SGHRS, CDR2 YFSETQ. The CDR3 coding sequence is TGCGCCAGCAGCTTGGTGGGAACTAGCACAGATACGCAGTATTTT. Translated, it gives CASSLVGTSTDTQYF.

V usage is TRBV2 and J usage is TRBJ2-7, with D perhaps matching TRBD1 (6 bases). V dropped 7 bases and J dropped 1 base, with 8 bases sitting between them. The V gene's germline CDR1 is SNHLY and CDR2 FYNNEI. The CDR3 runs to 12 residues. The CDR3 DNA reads TGTGCCAGCACGCAGGGGTCCTACGAGCAGTACTTC. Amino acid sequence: CASTQGSYEQYF.

In DNA form, the CDR3 reads TGTGCCAGCAGAAACCCGGGGGGCGCCGGGGAGCTGTTTTTT. Residues: CASRNPGGAGELFF. The chain recombines TRBV2 with TRBJ2-2, with D maybe TRBD2 (7 bases). Trimming took 6 bases from V and 6 from J, leaving 14 bases between them. The germline gives CDR1 SNHLY, CDR2 FYNNEI. The CDR3 extends over 14 amino acids.